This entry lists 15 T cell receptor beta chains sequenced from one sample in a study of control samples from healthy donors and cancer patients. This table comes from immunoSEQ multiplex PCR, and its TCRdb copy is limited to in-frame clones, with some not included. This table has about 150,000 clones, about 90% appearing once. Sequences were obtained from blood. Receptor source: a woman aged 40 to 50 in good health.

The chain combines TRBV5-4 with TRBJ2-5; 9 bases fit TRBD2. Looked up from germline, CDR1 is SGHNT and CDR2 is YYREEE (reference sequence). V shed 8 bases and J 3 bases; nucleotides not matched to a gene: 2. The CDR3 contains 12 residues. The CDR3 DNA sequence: TGTGCCAGTCGCGGGGGGGAAGAGACCCAGTACTTC. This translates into CASRGGEETQYF. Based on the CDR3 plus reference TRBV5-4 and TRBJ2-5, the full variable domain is ETGVTQSPTHLIKTRGQQVTLRCSSQSGHNTVSWYQQALGQGPQFIFQYYREEENGRGNFPPRFSGLQFPNYSSELNVNALELDDSALYLCASRGGEETQYFGPGTRLLVL.

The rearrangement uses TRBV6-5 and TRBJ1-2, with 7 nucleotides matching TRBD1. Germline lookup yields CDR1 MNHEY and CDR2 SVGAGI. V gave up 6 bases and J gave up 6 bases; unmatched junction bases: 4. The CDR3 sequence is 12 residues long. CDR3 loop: CASRQGFDGYTF. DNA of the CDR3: TGTGCCAGCAGACAGGGGTTCGATGGCTACACCTTC.

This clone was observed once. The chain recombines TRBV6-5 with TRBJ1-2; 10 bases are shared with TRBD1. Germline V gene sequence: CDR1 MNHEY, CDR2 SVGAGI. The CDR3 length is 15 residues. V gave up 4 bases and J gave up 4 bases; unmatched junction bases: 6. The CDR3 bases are TGTGCCAGCAGTTTTAGGGGACAGGGGAGCTATGGCTACACCTTC. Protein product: CASSFRGQGSYGYTF.

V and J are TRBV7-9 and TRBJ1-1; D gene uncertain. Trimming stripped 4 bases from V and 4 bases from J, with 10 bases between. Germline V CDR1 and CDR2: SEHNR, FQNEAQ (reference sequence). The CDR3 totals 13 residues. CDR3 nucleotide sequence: TGTGCCAGCAGCTCCCAGAAGGGCACTGAAGCTTTCTTT. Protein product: CASSSQKGTEAFF.

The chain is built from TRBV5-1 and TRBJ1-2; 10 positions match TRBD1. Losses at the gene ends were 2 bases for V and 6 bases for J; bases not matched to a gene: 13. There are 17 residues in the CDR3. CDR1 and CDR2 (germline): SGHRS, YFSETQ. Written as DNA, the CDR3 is TGCGCCAGCAGCTTAGGTCACGTTACCGGGACAGGGGATGGCTACACCTTC. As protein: CASSLGHVTGTGDGYTF.

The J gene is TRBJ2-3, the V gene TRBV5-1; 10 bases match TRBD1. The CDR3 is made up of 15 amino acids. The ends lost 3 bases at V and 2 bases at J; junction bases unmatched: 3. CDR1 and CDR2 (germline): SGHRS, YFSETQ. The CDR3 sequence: CASSSGQGVTDTQYF. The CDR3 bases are TGCGCCAGCAGCTCTGGACAGGGGGTCACAGATACGCAGTATTTT.

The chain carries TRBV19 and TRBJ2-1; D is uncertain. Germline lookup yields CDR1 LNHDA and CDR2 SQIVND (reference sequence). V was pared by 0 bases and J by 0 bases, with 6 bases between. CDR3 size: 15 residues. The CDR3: CASSIDTSSYNEQFF. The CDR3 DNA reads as TGTGCCAGTAGTATAGACACGAGCTCCTACAATGAGCAGTTCTTC.

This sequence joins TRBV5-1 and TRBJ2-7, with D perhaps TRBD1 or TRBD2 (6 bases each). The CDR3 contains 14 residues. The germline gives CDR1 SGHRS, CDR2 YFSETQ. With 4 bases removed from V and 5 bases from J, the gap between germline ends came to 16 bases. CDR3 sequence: CASSLRSGEDEQYF. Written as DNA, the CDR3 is TGCGCCAGCAGCCTCAGGTCAGGGGAGGACGAGCAGTACTTC.

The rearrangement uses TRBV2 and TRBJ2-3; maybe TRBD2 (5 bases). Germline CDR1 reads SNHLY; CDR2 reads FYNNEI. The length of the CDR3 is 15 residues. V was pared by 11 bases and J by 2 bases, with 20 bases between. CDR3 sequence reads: CAGTGELLATDTQYF. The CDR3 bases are TGTGCCGGAACCGGGGAACTCCTAGCCACAGATACGCAGTATTTT.

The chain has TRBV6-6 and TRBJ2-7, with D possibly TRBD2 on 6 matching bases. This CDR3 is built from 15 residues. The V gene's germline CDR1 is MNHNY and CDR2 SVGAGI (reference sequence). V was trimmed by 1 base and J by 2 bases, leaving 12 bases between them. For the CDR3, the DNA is TGTGCCAGCAGTTACTGGGGGGAAGGTCCCTACGAGCAGTACTTC. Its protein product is CASSYWGEGPYEQYF.

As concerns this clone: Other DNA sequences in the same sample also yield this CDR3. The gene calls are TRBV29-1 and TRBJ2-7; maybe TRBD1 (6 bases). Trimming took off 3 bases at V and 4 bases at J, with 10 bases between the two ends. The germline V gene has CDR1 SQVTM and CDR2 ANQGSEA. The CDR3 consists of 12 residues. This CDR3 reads CSVEDSPYEQYF. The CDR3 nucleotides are TGCAGCGTTGAGGACAGTCCTTACGAGCAGTACTTC.

The DNA for the CDR3 is TGTGCCAGCAGTTACTCGGAGCCCTACTCTGGAAACACCATATATTTT. Translating gives CASSYSEPYSGNTIYF. The chain uses TRBV6-5 and TRBJ1-3; the D is unclear. The ends were cut back, 0 bases at V and 0 bases at J, with 9 bases in the middle. The CDR3 extends over 16 amino acids. CDR1 is MNHEY and CDR2 is SVGAGI in the germline V gene.

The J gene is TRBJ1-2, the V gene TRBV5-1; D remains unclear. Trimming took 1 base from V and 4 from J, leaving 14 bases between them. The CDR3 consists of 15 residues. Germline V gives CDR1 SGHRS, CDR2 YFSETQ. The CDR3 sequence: CASSLYPHRGYGYTF. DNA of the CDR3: TGCGCCAGCAGCTTGTATCCCCACCGGGGCTATGGCTACACCTTC.

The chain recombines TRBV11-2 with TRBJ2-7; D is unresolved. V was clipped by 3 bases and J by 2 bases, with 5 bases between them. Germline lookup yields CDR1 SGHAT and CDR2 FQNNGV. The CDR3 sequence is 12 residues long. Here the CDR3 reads CASSLWPYEQYF. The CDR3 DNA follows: TGTGCCAGCAGCTTGTGGCCCTACGAGCAGTACTTC. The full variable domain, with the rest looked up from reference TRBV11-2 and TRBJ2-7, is EAGVAQSPRYKIIEKRQSVAFWCNPISGHATLYWYQQILGQGPKLLIQFQNNGVVDDSQLPKDRFSAERLKGVDSTLKIQPAKLEDSAVYLCASSLWPYEQYFGPGTRLTVT.

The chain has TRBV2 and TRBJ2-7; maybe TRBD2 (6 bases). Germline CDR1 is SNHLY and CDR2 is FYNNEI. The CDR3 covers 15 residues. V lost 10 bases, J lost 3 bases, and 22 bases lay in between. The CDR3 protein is CANTARTGTFYEQYF. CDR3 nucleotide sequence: TGTGCCAATACGGCCCGGACTGGGACTTTCTACGAGCAGTACTTC.